This T cell receptor beta chain was sequenced during a study of CD8 T cells in Susac syndrome. Study-level points and caveats: The authors acknowledged that their TCR sequencing and HLA analysis involved a relatively small number of individuals.

Looked up from germline, CDR1 is LNHDA and CDR2 is SQIVND (reference sequence). V shed 4 bases and J shed 3 bases, with 8 bases lying between them. The CDR3 loop spans 13 amino acids. Peripheral blood CD8+ and CD4+ T cells were profiled by TCR beta sequencing. With regard to this clonotype: Its antigen is currently unknown.

Random hexamers were used to reverse transcribe an amount of roughly 0.5 to 1 ug RNA. Amplification of TCR beta CDR3 was carried out by immunoSEQ multiplex PCR, which covered 54 Vbeta and 13 Jbeta segments. TCRdb reprocessed the immunoSEQ multiplex PCR reads with MiXCR, giving one entry per CDR3 protein. The sample carries roughly 180,000 distinct CDR3 sequences, about 95% recorded once. The V call is TRBV19, the J call TRBJ2-3; D ambiguous. Material for sequencing was CD4+ T cells from PBMCs. The receptor was derived from a human donor in good health. The CDR3 region is CASSRARTDTQYF. CDR3 DNA: TGTGCCAGTAGTAGGGCCCGGACAGATACGCAGTATTTT.